Following are 18 T cell receptor beta chains from one sample sequenced in a study of T cells in localized non-small cell lung cancer. Here immunoSEQ multiplex PCR was the method, and the copy in TCRdb shows in-frame clones only, minus some. The sample lists about 9,800 clones; less than 45% were seen once. The material sequenced was lymph node tissue, taken before any cancer treatment. The source of these receptors is a woman aged 40-75 years with stage I lung adenocarcinoma.

J is TRBJ1-2 and V is TRBV19, with 12 nucleotides matching TRBD1. Germline V gives CDR1 LNHDA, CDR2 SQIVND (reference sequence). The CDR3 spans 15 residues. J gave up 7 bases and V 4 bases, and 7 bases lay outside the gene matches. In DNA, the CDR3 is TGTGCCAGTAGTACGGGACAGGGGGCATGGGGTGGCTACACCTTC. Its translation is CASSTGQGAWGGYTF.

This clone was observed a handful of times. The chain combines TRBV11-3 with TRBJ1-1, with D perhaps matching TRBD1 (5 bases). The CDR3 consists of 14 residues. Germline V CDR1 and CDR2: SGHNT, YENEEA. V was shortened by 1 base and J by 4 bases, with 10 bases between the two germline ends. CDR3 in amino acids: CASSLGGASTEAFF. The CDR3 nucleotides are TGTGCCAGCAGCTTAGGTGGGGCTAGCACTGAAGCTTTCTTT. Together with reference TRBV11-3 and TRBJ1-1, the CDR3 gives the full variable domain: EAGVVQSPRYKIIEKKQPVAFWCNPISGHNTLYWYLQNLGQGPELLIRYENEEAVDDSQLPKDRFSAERLKGVDSTLKIQPAELGDSAVYLCASSLGGASTEAFFGQGTRLTVV.

As for this clone: This specimen includes other DNA sequences encoding the same CDR3. The V gene is TRBV18, the J gene TRBJ2-5; no clear D. The V gene's germline CDR1 is KGHSH and CDR2 LQKENI. This CDR3 is 13 amino acids long. Trimming removed 2 bases from V and 2 bases from J, with 6 bases in between. The CDR3 region is CASSPSLQETQYF. The CDR3, as DNA: TGTGCCAGCTCACCATCCCTGCAAGAGACCCAGTACTTC.

The V and J genes are TRBV25-1 and TRBJ2-3; D perhaps matches TRBD1 (6 bases). CDR3 size: 13 residues. CDR1 and CDR2 from the germline V gene are MGHDK and SYGVNS. V lost 3 bases to trimming and J lost 6 bases, with 10 bases between them. The CDR3 here is CASSDYQGDTQYF. DNA of the CDR3: TGTGCCAGCAGTGATTATCAGGGGGATACGCAGTATTTT.

The V call is TRBV5-1, the J call TRBJ1-6; tentatively, D is TRBD1 (6 bases). Trimming shortened V by 4 bases and J by 8 bases, and 13 bases separated the two germline ends. CDR1 and CDR2 from the germline V gene are SGHRS and YFSETQ. This CDR3 is built from 14 residues. CDR3 sequence reads: CASSPDRIDSPLHF. DNA of the CDR3: TGCGCCAGCAGCCCGGACAGAATCGATTCACCCCTCCACTTT.

Note on this clone: The DNA includes a base that is either unread or ambiguous, and X takes the place of its residue. The chain uses TRBV30 and TRBJ1-1; D is unclear. Deletions cut 2 bases from V and 4 bases from J, with 11 bases between. Germline V lookup: CDR1 GTSNPN, CDR2 SVGIG (reference sequence). The length of the CDR3 is 13 residues. CDR3 nucleotides: TGTGCCTGGAGTRTGGGGTACGGCACTGAAGCTTTCTTT. Its protein product is CAWSXGYGTEAFF.

This clone was picked up a small number of times. J is TRBJ1-5 and V is TRBV13; no reliable D call. Per germline, CDR1 PRHDT and CDR2 FYEKMQ (reference sequence). The V and J ends lost 1 base and 5 bases respectively, with 6 bases between them. CDR3 length: 13 amino acids. The CDR3 region is CASSLAQDQPQHF. The CDR3, as DNA: TGTGCCAGCAGCTTAGCCCAAGATCAGCCCCAGCATTTT.

This clone was observed a handful of times. This chain uses TRBV19 with TRBJ1-2, with 8 bases matching TRBD1. The V gene end was trimmed by 3 bases and the J gene end by 7 bases; junction bases not matched to a gene: 13. This CDR3 contains 16 residues. Germline V gene lookup returns CDR1 LNHDA and CDR2 SQIVND (reference sequence). The CDR3 sequence is CASSIQGAPYLSGYTF. For the CDR3, the DNA is TGTGCCAGTAGTATCCAGGGGGCGCCTTATCTCTCTGGCTACACCTTC.

The chain carries TRBV6-8 and TRBJ1-5, with 10 nucleotides matching TRBD1. Germline V gene sequence: CDR1 MNHGY, CDR2 SAAAGT. V shed 6 bases and J 7 bases; nucleotides not matched to a gene: 6. The CDR3 loop spans 14 amino acids. This CDR3 is CASRVTGQGQPQHF. The CDR3 DNA sequence: TGTGCCAGCAGGGTCACGGGACAGGGGCAGCCCCAGCATTTT.

This clone showed up just a few times. The V and J genes are TRBV10-3 and TRBJ1-6; the D is unclear. The length of the CDR3 is 14 residues. The germline V gene has CDR1 ENHRY and CDR2 SYGVKD. V was pared by 2 bases and J by 5 bases, with 7 bases between. CDR3 bases: TGTGCCATCAGTGAGGGCTTTGATAATTCACCCCTCCACTTT. Its protein is CAISEGFDNSPLHF.

The rearrangement uses TRBV29-1 and TRBJ2-7, with 7 bases that match TRBD1. J lost 3 bases, V lost 4 bases, and 6 bases had no gene match. Germline V gene data show CDR1 as SQVTM and CDR2 as ANQGSEA. The CDR3 contains 13 residues. CDR3 sequence: CSVVGQGDYEQYF. The CDR3 region has the DNA TGCAGCGTTGTCGGGCAGGGGGACTACGAGCAGTACTTC.

Here the CDR3 reads CASSLEGRDFGYTF. DNA of the CDR3: TGTGCCAGCAGCTTAGAGGGGAGGGACTTTGGCTACACCTTC. This chain joins TRBV11-3 and TRBJ1-2; D may be TRBD1 (5 bases). Germline V gene sequence: CDR1 SGHNT, CDR2 YENEEA. The CDR3 has 14 residues. Trimming stripped 0 bases from V and 7 bases from J, with 12 bases between.

This chain links TRBV4-1 with TRBJ1-2; TRBD1 might be the D (5 bases). The V end lost 4 bases, the J end lost 2 bases, and 8 bases lay between the germline ends. Germline assignment: CDR1 MGHRA and CDR2 YSYEKL. The CDR3 contains 13 residues. The CDR3 nucleotides read TGCGCCAGCAGCCTCAGGGAGAACTATGGCTACACCTTC. This sequence encodes CASSLRENYGYTF.

This rearrangement joins TRBV18 to TRBJ2-1; 7 bases align to TRBD2. The CDR3 is 13 amino acids. J was trimmed by 10 bases and V by 2 bases; bases with no gene match: 5. Germline CDR1 KGHSH, CDR2 LQKENI. The CDR3 DNA reads TGTGCCAGCTCACCAGTTGTGGGAGGGGAGCAGTTCTTC. It encodes CASSPVVGGEQFF.

J is TRBJ2-7 and V is TRBV19; D might be TRBD2 (5 bases). Germline V gene lookup returns CDR1 LNHDA and CDR2 SQIVND (reference sequence). V was shortened by 3 bases and J by 5 bases, with 17 bases between the two germline ends. This CDR3 has 15 residues. The CDR3 region has the DNA TGTGCCAGTAGTATTGGGAGTCAGCGCCTCAACGAGCAGTACTTC. It translates to CASSIGSQRLNEQYF.

This clone was counted a few times. This rearrangement joins TRBV11-3 to TRBJ2-7, with TRBD2 matching 10 bases. The CDR3 consists of 15 residues. Germline V gene lookup returns CDR1 SGHNT and CDR2 YENEEA. V was clipped by 5 bases and J by 3 bases; unmatched bases: 7. CDR3 DNA sequence: TGTGCCAGCAGCCACCCAGGACTAGCGGACTACGAGCAGTACTTC. Its protein product is CASSHPGLADYEQYF.

This clone was counted between two and nine times. The V gene is TRBV7-6, the J gene TRBJ1-2, with D hard to call. The germline V gene encodes CDR1 SGHVS and CDR2 FNYEAQ. CDR3 length equals 15 residues. The V end was cut by 5 bases, the J end by 7 bases, with 20 bases between. The CDR3 sequence is CASSLDPQVLGGYTF. For the CDR3, the DNA is TGTGCCAGCAGCCTAGACCCTCAGGTTCTCGGTGGCTACACCTTC.

The chain combines TRBV30 with TRBJ2-2; D is uncertain. V dropped 0 bases and J dropped 5 bases, with 7 bases sitting between them. CDR3 length: 13 residues. Germline assignment: CDR1 GTSNPN and CDR2 SVGIG (reference sequence). The CDR3 loop reads CAWSVSRTGELFF. The CDR3 DNA follows: TGTGCCTGGAGTGTAAGCCGGACCGGGGAGCTGTTTTTT.